This TCR beta chain was obtained from a study of T-cell memory formation after mild COVID-19 (dated by TCRdb to the early 2020s). Context from the whole study: TCR sequence clusters from the two donors were found to be largely donor specific. In a couple of donors, T-cell clones that expanded and contracted after mild COVID-19 were followed by sequencing TCRalpha and TCRbeta repertoires longitudinally. The cohort was made up of two young adult volunteers, one female and one male, who were previously healthy.

The research as a whole found: Contracting CD4+ clones turned up mainly in the CM and EM memory subsets, whereas EMRA was where CD8+ clones were enriched. Some responding clones were detected in pre-infection memory, which suggested that pre-existing cross-reactive memory T cells had joined the SARS-CoV-2 response. The study included only a couple of mild cases, and larger cohorts that include severe cases with pre-infection samples were judged to be necessary. SARS-CoV-2 specificity of the second-wave clones peaking on day 37 was not confirmed. Clones that contracted from day 15 to 85 showed balanced CD4/CD8 phenotypes, whereas a second wave of clones that expanded from day 15 to 37 leaned towards CD4+.

Ficoll-Paque density gradient centrifugation was the method used to isolate PBMCs. In this sample, this clonotype turned up many times. This receptor's antigen is unknown. Base qualities are missing; no much larger clone stands one base away. The instrument given in TCRdb is Illumina NovaSeq 6000. Using 5'RACE with constant-segment primers, TCRalpha and TCRbeta cDNA libraries were constructed, with sample barcodes and unique molecular identifiers added in the process. RNA was extracted from every sample with Trizol reagent. Amplification of the libraries took two PCR steps, and the second step added a second sample barcode plus Illumina TruSeq adapters. The libraries were sequenced on an Illumina NovaSeq using 2 x 150 bp paired-end reads. As for the authors' bioinformatics: Demultiplexing of reads and collapsing into UMI-guided consensus sequences were performed with migec v1.2.7. With mixcr v2.1.11, UMI consensuses were aligned to TRA and TRB V and J templates and assembled into clonotypes. Expanded or contracted clonotypes were those called significant by both edgeR and NoisET, with noise models trained on biological replicates. For edgeR calls, the cutoffs were a false discovery rate-adjusted p below 0.01 and a log2 fold-change threshold of 1. PCA with hierarchical clustering of max-normalized trajectories of the 1000 most abundant clonotypes was used as exploratory dynamics analysis. Each responding clone was given a CD4 or CD8 phenotype based on the CD4+ and CD8+ repertoires, which had been sequenced separately. TCRdb ran its own pipeline on the public reads, namely fastp trimming at Q25 and MiXCR clone calling, and kept in-frame beta chains. Rows are combined by CDR3 protein, so each entry shows the most common genes and DNA. The V and J calls come from TCRdb's annotation, not from the publication. Present in this sample are about 200,000 distinct CDR3 sequences, over 9.5% of which were seen just once. The top ten constitute around 3.3% of the sample.

V sheds 4 bases and J sheds 6 bases, leaving 17 bases between their ends. Looking up the germline V gene (reference sequence) yields CDR1 SGHKS and CDR2 YYEKEE. Taken from cysteine to phenylalanine, the CDR3 has 15 residues. Only the CDR3 portion is preserved as DNA: 45 bases, with reading frame beginning at the first base. This clonotype was sampled from a man aged 18 to 35 who had mild COVID-19 (a few samples of this study predate the infection). The sample titles of this study are shuffled in the database, so cell type and time point are left out; the donor was told from shared clones. Input material: PBMCs or a T cell subset sorted from them (not recorded which). The chain was built from TRBV5-5 and TRBJ2-4; the best D guess is TRBD2, with 6 bases matching. The nucleotide sequence is TGTGCCAGCAGCATTGGCGGGGACGGTAGAAACATTCAGTACTTC. Translation gives CASSIGGDGRNIQYF.